The next 26 T cell receptor beta chains were all read from a single sample in a study of control samples from healthy donors and cancer patients. Profiled with immunoSEQ multiplex PCR; TCRdb holds only in-frame clones, not every one. The table lists roughly 120,000 clones, just over 90% of them singletons, with less than 9% in the top ten. The sample comprised blood. These receptors all stem from a young woman in good health.

J is TRBJ2-3 and V is TRBV9; 8 bases fit TRBD1. Germline assignment: CDR1 SGDLS and CDR2 YYNGEE. The junction had 6 bases not matched to a gene; V was cut back by 4 bases and J by 2 bases. The CDR3 totals 15 residues. CDR3 nucleotides: TGTGCCAGCAGCATTAGGACAGGGTACACAGATACGCAGTATTTT. It encodes CASSIRTGYTDTQYF.

The CDR3 reads CASSPGTSGNTGELFF. In DNA form, the CDR3 reads TGTGCCAGCAGCCCCGGGACTAGCGGGAACACCGGGGAGCTGTTTTTT. V is TRBV11-2 and J is TRBJ2-2; 11 nucleotides match TRBD2. Per the germline V gene, CDR1 is SGHAT and CDR2 is FQNNGV. The CDR3 extends over 16 amino acids. Trimming removed 5 bases from V and 1 base from J; junction bases left unmatched: 3.

This chain uses TRBV30 with TRBJ1-3; no firm D call. The V gene lost 1 base and the J gene lost 0 bases, with 4 bases spanning the gap. The CDR3 runs 13 residues. Per the germline V gene, CDR1 is GTSNPN and CDR2 is SVGIG (reference sequence). The CDR3 reads CAWSGGSGNTIYF. The CDR3 DNA sequence: TGTGCCTGGAGTGGAGGCTCTGGAAACACCATATATTTT.

This chain joins TRBV4-3 and TRBJ2-2, with 13 bases lining up with TRBD2. V was pared by 1 base and J by 7 bases, with 12 bases of the junction left unmatched. CDR1 is LGHNA and CDR2 is YSLEER in the germline V gene. CDR3 length: 19 amino acids. CDR3 in amino acids: CASSQGTSGRACPCGELFF. In DNA form, the CDR3 reads TGCGCCAGCAGCCAAGGAACTAGCGGGAGGGCCTGTCCCTGCGGGGAGCTGTTTTTT.

J is TRBJ2-2 and V is TRBV9, with D hard to call. Trimming took 0 bases from V and 7 from J, leaving 7 bases between them. Germline V lookup: CDR1 SGDLS, CDR2 YYNGEE. This CDR3 has 13 residues. In nucleotides, the CDR3 is TGTGCCAGCAGCGTAGAGAATTTCGGGGAGCTGTTTTTT. It encodes CASSVENFGELFF.

This chain connects TRBV7-9 to TRBJ2-1; D remains unclear. The CDR3 runs to 14 residues. Trimming left V 1 base short and J 5 bases short, with 9 bases between. Germline CDR1 reads SEHNR; CDR2 reads FQNEAQ (reference sequence). CDR3 sequence: CASSLEASNNEQFF. DNA of the CDR3: TGTGCCAGCAGCTTAGAGGCTAGTAACAATGAGCAGTTCTTC.

Comments on this clone: This sample also contains other DNA sequences that code for the same CDR3. The chain joins TRBV19 to TRBJ2-7, with 9 bases that match TRBD1. The CDR3 length is 14 residues. CDR1 and CDR2 from the germline V gene are LNHDA and SQIVND (reference sequence). V trimming: 3 bases; J trimming: 2 bases; junction bases outside the gene matches: 2. The CDR3 here is CASSIGTGTYEQYF. CDR3 in DNA: TGTGCCAGTAGTATCGGGACAGGGACCTACGAGCAGTACTTC.

This chain links TRBV19 with TRBJ2-2, with 8 bases matching TRBD2. CDR1 is LNHDA, CDR2 SQIVND, per germline (reference sequence). The length of the CDR3 is 16 residues. Losses at the gene ends were 5 bases for V and 4 bases for J; bases not matched to a gene: 9. The CDR3 DNA follows: TGTGCCAGTAGTCGAGATGGACTAGCCTCCACCGGGGAGCTGTTTTTT. Protein sequence: CASSRDGLASTGELFF. Complete variable domain (other parts from reference TRBV19 and TRBJ2-2): DGGITQSPKYLFRKEGQNVTLSCEQNLNHDAMYWYRQDPGQGLRLIYYSQIVNDFQKGDIAEGYSVSREKKESFPLTVTSAQKNPTAFYLCASSRDGLASTGELFFGEGSRLTVL.

The rearrangement uses TRBV7-2 and TRBJ1-3; weak D call: TRBD1 (6 bases). V lost 3 bases and J lost 0, with 9 bases in between. Germline V gene lookup returns CDR1 SGHTA and CDR2 FQGNSA. The CDR3 contains 15 residues. The CDR3 DNA follows: TGTGCCAGCAGCTTCACACAGGGCTCTGGAAACACCATATATTTT. Its translation is CASSFTQGSGNTIYF.

The V and J genes are TRBV2 and TRBJ1-5; maybe TRBD1 (6 bases). The CDR3 sequence is 16 residues long. CDR1 is SNHLY, CDR2 FYNNEI, per germline. The V end lost 1 base, the J end lost 2 bases, and 12 bases lay between the germline ends. The CDR3 loop reads CASSEGQVWRNQPQHF. CDR3 in DNA: TGTGCCAGCAGTGAAGGACAGGTTTGGCGCAATCAGCCCCAGCATTTT.

The gene calls are TRBV19 and TRBJ2-7; 7 positions match TRBD1. This CDR3 contains 14 residues. Germline assignment: CDR1 LNHDA and CDR2 SQIVND (reference sequence). V dropped 6 bases and J dropped 3; count of bases not matched to a gene: 8. CDR3 residues: CASSYRDSYYEQYF. The CDR3 region has the DNA TGTGCCAGTAGCTACCGGGACAGTTACTACGAGCAGTACTTC.

The chain joins TRBV30 to TRBJ2-1; 14 bases map to TRBD2. V lost 5 bases and J lost 6; bases outside the gene matches: 6. The CDR3 is 15 residues long. Germline V gene sequence: CDR1 GTSNPN, CDR2 SVGIG (reference sequence). The DNA of the CDR3 is TGTGCCTGGGCCGGACTAGCGGGGGGTGTCAATGAGCAGTTCTTC. Residues: CAWAGLAGGVNEQFF. Full variable domain (missing parts from reference TRBV30 and TRBJ2-1): SQTIHQWPATLVQPVGSPLSLECTVEGTSNPNLYWYRQAAGRGLQLLFYSVGIGQISSEVPQNLSASRPQDRQFILSSKKLLLSDSGFYLCAWAGLAGGVNEQFFGPGTRLTVL.

This chain joins TRBV24-1 and TRBJ1-4, with D hard to call. Trimming shortened V by 11 bases and J by 0 bases, and 15 bases separated the two germline ends. Germline V CDR1 and CDR2: KGHDR, SFDVKD. CDR3 length equals 15 residues. The DNA of the CDR3 is TGTGCCAGCTACAACCTTTATGCAACTAATGAAAAACTGTTTTTT. It codes for CASYNLYATNEKLFF.

The chain recombines TRBV7-2 with TRBJ1-1; D call uncertain. V was shortened by 3 bases and J by 5 bases, with 10 bases between the two germline ends. The CDR3 has 13 amino acids. The germline V gene has CDR1 SGHTA and CDR2 FQGNSA. In DNA form, the CDR3 reads TGTGCCAGCAGCTTCACTCCGGGGACTGAAGCTTTCTTT. It specifies CASSFTPGTEAFF.

Points on this clone: One end of the junction fails to match germline, which may point to a read error. DNA of the CDR3: TGTGCCGGCAGTTTGGGCGCAACCTACGAGCAGTACTTC. Translated: CAGSLGATYEQYF. The gene calls are TRBV27 and TRBJ2-7; the D is unclear. Per germline, CDR1 MNHEY and CDR2 SMNVEV (reference sequence). The CDR3 loop spans 13 amino acids.

The J gene is TRBJ2-3, the V gene TRBV28; a possible D gene is TRBD2 (5 bases). The V gene's germline CDR1 is MDHEN and CDR2 SYDVKM. Trimming stripped 2 bases from V and 0 bases from J, with 12 bases between. The CDR3 extends over 16 amino acids. CDR3 in DNA: TGTGCCAGCAGTTTAGGGAGCGGAACTAGCACAGATACGCAGTATTTT. Translated: CASSLGSGTSTDTQYF.

For the CDR3, the DNA is TGTGCCAGCTCACCCAAACCGGTCGGCCTGCTGAACACTGAAGCTTTCTTT. Its protein is CASSPKPVGLLNTEAFF. The chain has TRBV18 and TRBJ1-1; D is undetermined. From germline, CDR1 is KGHSH and CDR2 LQKENI. This CDR3 is 17 amino acids long. Deletions cut 3 bases from V and 0 bases from J, with 17 bases between.

V gene TRBV5-1 combines with J gene TRBJ2-7; TRBD1 or TRBD2 may be the D gene (6 bases each). From germline, CDR1 is SGHRS and CDR2 YFSETQ. The V end lost 4 bases, the J end lost 3 bases, and 17 bases lay between the germline ends. CDR3 length: 15 amino acids. Here the CDR3 reads CASSPDLGGYYEQYF. For the CDR3, the DNA is TGCGCCAGCAGCCCGGATTTAGGGGGGTACTACGAGCAGTACTTC.

V and J are TRBV27 and TRBJ2-2; 9 bases agree with TRBD2. CDR3 length equals 16 residues. Unmatched junction bases numbered 7, after V lost 2 bases and J lost 6 bases. Germline V gene sequence: CDR1 MNHEY, CDR2 SMNVEV (reference sequence). The CDR3 coding sequence is TGTGCCAGCAGTTTACTTGGCGGGGGGGCAGCCGGGGAGCTGTTTTTT. Translated, it gives CASSLLGGGAAGELFF.

V and J are TRBV27 and TRBJ1-2, with no clear D. The germline gives CDR1 MNHEY, CDR2 SMNVEV (reference sequence). Trimming left V 5 bases short and J 4 bases short, with 11 bases between. The CDR3 totals 13 residues. The CDR3 DNA is TGTGCCAGCAGTCTCTCCGTGGGCTATGGCTACACCTTC. Its translation: CASSLSVGYGYTF.

The V call is TRBV7-2, the J call TRBJ2-2, with 7 bases fitting TRBD2. The V gene end was trimmed by 1 base and the J gene end by 4 bases; junction bases not matched to a gene: 6. This CDR3 has 16 residues. CDR1 and CDR2 from the germline V gene are SGHTA and FQGNSA. CDR3 amino acids: CASSLEASGPTGELFF. The CDR3 DNA is TGTGCCAGCAGCTTAGAGGCTAGCGGTCCCACCGGGGAGCTGTTTTTT.

This rearrangement joins TRBV19 to TRBJ2-1; no reliable D call. V was clipped by 1 base and J by 7 bases, with 5 bases between them. The germline V gene encodes CDR1 LNHDA and CDR2 SQIVND (reference sequence). This CDR3 has 12 residues. The chain's CDR3 is CASSIGDNEQFF. Here the CDR3 DNA reads TGTGCCAGTAGTATAGGTGATAATGAGCAGTTCTTC.

This clone has at least ten counts. The chain links TRBV19 to TRBJ2-1, with 11 bases lining up with TRBD2. This CDR3 spans 15 amino acids. Germline CDR1 LNHDA, CDR2 SQIVND (reference sequence). The ends lost 7 bases at V and 4 bases at J; junction bases unmatched: 6. This chain's CDR3 is CASKLTSGGYNEQFF. CDR3 DNA sequence: TGTGCCAGTAAACTTACTAGCGGGGGATACAATGAGCAGTTCTTC.

The J gene is TRBJ2-1, the V gene TRBV7-3; D is uncertain. V lost 3 bases and J lost 7, with 19 bases in between. CDR1 SGHTA and CDR2 FQGTGA come from the germline V gene. The length of the CDR3 is 16 residues. The CDR3 spells CASSLGLDAGLNEQFF. CDR3 bases: TGTGCCAGCAGCTTGGGCCTCGATGCAGGATTAAATGAGCAGTTCTTC.

This chain links TRBV6-5 with TRBJ2-7, with TRBD1 identical over 7 bases. The CDR3 runs to 15 residues. The germline V gene has CDR1 MNHEY and CDR2 SVGAGI. The junction had 4 bases not matched to a gene; V was cut back by 2 bases and J by 0 bases. This chain's CDR3 is CASSYGTDSSYEQYF. The CDR3 region has the DNA TGTGCCAGCAGTTACGGGACAGACAGCTCCTACGAGCAGTACTTC.

This rearrangement joins TRBV28 to TRBJ2-3, with no clear D. This CDR3 is 14 amino acids long. In germline, CDR1 is MDHEN, CDR2 SYDVKM. V lost 6 bases to trimming and J lost 8 bases, with 18 bases between them. The CDR3 nucleotides are TGTGCCAGCAGCGCAAATAAGGTAACCGGTACGCAGTATTTT. Translating it yields CASSANKVTGTQYF.